Listed here are 17 T cell receptor beta chains from one sample, sequenced in a study of cytomegalovirus exposure and HLA in healthy donors. PCR involved 60 Vbeta and 13 Jbeta primers. Generated by immunoSEQ multiplex PCR, the TCRdb table keeps only in-frame clones and is missing some. Of about 120,000 clones in the sample, 82% are singletons; the top ten hold roughly 2.5%. The specimen was PBMCs. Receptors originate from a woman under 30 in good health and CMV-seronegative.

The V gene is TRBV7-2, the J gene TRBJ2-3, with D perhaps matching TRBD2 (6 bases). The CDR3 runs 15 residues. Trimming removed 4 bases from V and 0 bases from J, with 11 bases in between. CDR1 and CDR2 from the germline V gene are SGHTA and FQGNSA. The CDR3 DNA sequence: TGTGCCAGCAGCTCCCCGGGACTCAGCACAGATACGCAGTATTTT. It yields the protein CASSSPGLSTDTQYF.

In this sample, this clone turned up once. The chain joins TRBV2 to TRBJ2-3; 14 nucleotides align to TRBD2. The V gene end was trimmed by 6 bases and the J gene end by 6 bases; junction bases not matched to a gene: 8. This CDR3 spans 16 amino acids. Per germline, CDR1 SNHLY and CDR2 FYNNEI. CDR3 protein: CASRSGLAGVLDTQYF. Here the CDR3 DNA reads TGTGCCAGCAGGTCGGGACTAGCGGGGGTTCTGGATACGCAGTATTTT. The complete variable domain, with remaining parts taken from reference TRBV2 and TRBJ2-3, reads EPEVTQTPSHQVTQMGQEVILRCVPISNHLYFYWYRQILGQKVEFLVSFYNNEISEKSEIFDDQFSVERPDGSNFTLKIRSTKLEDSAMYFCASRSGLAGVLDTQYFGPGTRLTVL.

This clone was observed once. The V gene is TRBV19, the J gene TRBJ1-3; TRBD1 matches 7 bases. Germline-derived CDR1 and CDR2 are LNHDA and SQIVND (reference sequence). The CDR3 sequence is 14 residues long. V shed 7 bases and J 1 base; nucleotides not matched to a gene: 4. CDR3 loop: CASKATGSGNTIYF. In nucleotides, the CDR3 is TGTGCCAGTAAAGCGACAGGGTCTGGAAACACCATATATTTT.

Only one count was recorded for this clone. The chain has TRBV5-4 and TRBJ2-3; 10 nucleotides align to TRBD2. The length of the CDR3 is 16 residues. V gave up 0 bases and J gave up 4 bases; unmatched junction bases: 5. Germline V gene lookup returns CDR1 SGHNT and CDR2 YYREEE (reference sequence). CDR3 amino acids: CASSLGLAGVSDTQYF. The CDR3 DNA is TGTGCCAGCAGCTTGGGGCTAGCGGGGGTGTCAGATACGCAGTATTTT.

Concerning this clone: One end of the junction fails to match germline, which may point to a read error. The genes are TRBV27 and TRBJ2-7, with TRBD1 matching over 9 bases. Germline V gives CDR1 MNHEY, CDR2 SMNVEV (reference sequence). The CDR3 is made up of 12 amino acids. This CDR3 reads CASSSTGTGKHF. CDR3 in DNA: TGTGCCAGCAGTTCCACCGGGACAGGGAAGCACTTC.

The chain combines TRBV12-5 with TRBJ2-5; 13 nucleotides line up with TRBD2. Germline CDR1 and CDR2: LGHNT and FRNRAP. Trimming took 1 base from V and 5 from J; bases not matched to a gene: 1. This CDR3 is 15 amino acids long. CDR3 in amino acids: CASGLGTSGSETQYF. The CDR3, as DNA: TGTGCTAGTGGTTTGGGGACTAGCGGGAGCGAGACCCAGTACTTC.

This clone was observed a few times. V gene TRBV19 combines with J gene TRBJ1-1; D is perhaps TRBD1 (5 bases). Trimming took off 10 bases at V and 1 base at J, with 19 bases between the two ends. The CDR3 length is 15 residues. Germline V gene lookup returns CDR1 LNHDA and CDR2 SQIVND (reference sequence). Written as DNA, the CDR3 is TGTGCCACCGCAAGAAAAACAGGACAGAACACTGAAGCTTTCTTT. This encodes CATARKTGQNTEAFF. The full variable domain, its missing parts supplied by reference TRBV19 and TRBJ1-1, is DGGITQSPKYLFRKEGQNVTLSCEQNLNHDAMYWYRQDPGQGLRLIYYSQIVNDFQKGDIAEGYSVSREKKESFPLTVTSAQKNPTAFYLCATARKTGQNTEAFFGQGTRLTVV.

This clone was recorded once. The rearrangement uses TRBV19 and TRBJ1-2; D ambiguous. This CDR3 spans 14 amino acids. Trimming pared 7 bases from V and 0 bases from J, leaving 12 bases between. Germline CDR1 LNHDA, CDR2 SQIVND (reference sequence). The CDR3 region has the DNA TGTGCCAGTACCGCAGGCTATCCTAACTATGGCTACACCTTC. Translation gives CASTAGYPNYGYTF.

The chain recombines TRBV15 with TRBJ2-1; D unclear. CDR3 length: 15 amino acids. Germline V gene lookup returns CDR1 LNHNV and CDR2 YYDKDF (reference sequence). The V and J ends lost 5 bases and 0 bases respectively, with 11 bases between them. This CDR3 reads CATSQDTFSYNEQFF. In DNA, the CDR3 is TGTGCCACCAGCCAAGACACATTCTCCTACAATGAGCAGTTCTTC. The full variable domain, completed using reference TRBV15 and TRBJ2-1, is DAMVIQNPRYQVTQFGKPVTLSCSQTLNHNVMYWYQQKSSQAPKLLFHYYDKDFNNEADTPDNFQSRRPNTSFCFLDIRSPGLGDTAMYLCATSQDTFSYNEQFFGPGTRLTVL.

This chain joins TRBV5-1 and TRBJ2-7; TRBD2 might be the D (5 bases). Germline CDR1 SGHRS, CDR2 YFSETQ. The CDR3 contains 14 residues. Trimming removed 2 bases at V and 2 bases at J, with 11 bases between. The CDR3 bases are TGCGCCAGCAGCTTCGGTAGCGTGGCCTACGAGCAGTACTTC. Its protein is CASSFGSVAYEQYF.

The chain is built from TRBV6-5 and TRBJ1-6; 8 bases line up with TRBD1. The germline gives CDR1 MNHEY, CDR2 SVGAGI. CDR3 length: 13 amino acids. V shed 5 bases and J 7 bases; nucleotides not matched to a gene: 1. CDR3 nucleotide sequence: TGTGCCAGCAGTCGACAGGGGAATTCACCCCTCCACTTT. This translates into CASSRQGNSPLHF.

J is TRBJ2-1 and V is TRBV7-9; 10 nucleotides agree with TRBD1. There are 16 residues in the CDR3. In germline, CDR1 is SEHNR, CDR2 FQNEAQ (reference sequence). After removal of 5 bases from V and 10 bases from J, the junction contained 14 bases not matched to a gene. The CDR3 reads CASSTRQGARPGEQFF. The CDR3, as DNA: TGTGCCAGCAGCACCCGACAGGGGGCGCGTCCCGGGGAGCAGTTCTTC.

This chain joins TRBV7-9 and TRBJ2-5; D is perhaps TRBD1 (6 bases). Trimming took 5 bases from V and 5 from J, leaving 9 bases between them. Germline CDR1 SEHNR, CDR2 FQNEAQ (reference sequence). The CDR3 spans 12 residues. The DNA for the CDR3 is TGTGCCAGCAGCGCTACAGGGGAGACCCAGTACTTC. It encodes CASSATGETQYF.

This clone occurred once. The chain uses TRBV6-5 and TRBJ2-3; the match to TRBD1 covers 12 bases. The V gene's germline CDR1 is MNHEY and CDR2 SVGAGI. Trimming at V came to 8 bases and at J to 5 bases, leaving 5 bases not matched to a gene. This CDR3 has 14 residues. CDR3 protein: CASRRDRGQDTQYF. The CDR3, as DNA: TGTGCCAGCCGCCGGGACAGGGGGCAAGATACGCAGTATTTT.

The chain combines TRBV28 with TRBJ2-1; possible D gene TRBD2, 5 bases. The V and J ends lost 3 bases and 0 bases respectively, with 27 bases between them. This CDR3 is 21 amino acids long. Germline V CDR1 and CDR2: MDHEN, SYDVKM. The CDR3 DNA reads TGTGCCAGCAGTTTCACTTGGGCAGGATCCTTCCAGCGGCCCTCCTACAATGAGCAGTTCTTC. This sequence encodes CASSFTWAGSFQRPSYNEQFF.

This chain uses TRBV9 with TRBJ2-7; 9 positions match TRBD1. From germline, CDR1 is SGDLS and CDR2 YYNGEE. The CDR3 contains 15 residues. The trim removed 3 bases at V and 2 bases at J, leaving 6 bases unmatched. CDR3 protein: CASSEKQGATYEQYF. For the CDR3, the DNA is TGTGCCAGCAGCGAGAAACAGGGGGCCACCTACGAGCAGTACTTC.

This chain connects TRBV5-5 to TRBJ2-7; 7 bases line up with TRBD2. The CDR3 has 15 residues. Germline V gene lookup returns CDR1 SGHKS and CDR2 YYEKEE (reference sequence). CDR3 region: CASSFIPLAGALPDV. DNA of the CDR3: TGTGCCAGCAGTTTCATACCACTTGCGGGAGCCCTACCGGACGTC.